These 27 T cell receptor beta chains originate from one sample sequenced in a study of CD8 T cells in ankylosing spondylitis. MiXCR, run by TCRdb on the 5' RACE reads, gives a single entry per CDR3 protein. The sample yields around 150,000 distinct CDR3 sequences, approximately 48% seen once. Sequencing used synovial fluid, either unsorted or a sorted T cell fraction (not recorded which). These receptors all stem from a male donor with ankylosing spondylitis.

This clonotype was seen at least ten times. CDR3 amino acids: CASSWDVNTEAFF. Written as DNA, the CDR3 is TGCGCCAGCAGCTGGGACGTGAACACTGAAGCTTTCTTT. The chain joins TRBV5-1 to TRBJ1-1, with D possibly being TRBD1 (5 bases). The germline V and J ends were trimmed by 3 bases and 0 bases, with 6 bases remaining between them. Looked up from germline, CDR1 is SGHRS and CDR2 is YFSETQ. CDR3 length equals 13 residues.

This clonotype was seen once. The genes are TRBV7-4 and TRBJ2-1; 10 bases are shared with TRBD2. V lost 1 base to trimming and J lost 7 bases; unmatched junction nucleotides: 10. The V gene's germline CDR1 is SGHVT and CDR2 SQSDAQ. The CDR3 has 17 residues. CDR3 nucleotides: TGTGCCAGCAGCTTAGGTTCGGGTCTAGCGGGAGTAAATGAGCAGTTCTTC. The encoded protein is CASSLGSGLAGVNEQFF.

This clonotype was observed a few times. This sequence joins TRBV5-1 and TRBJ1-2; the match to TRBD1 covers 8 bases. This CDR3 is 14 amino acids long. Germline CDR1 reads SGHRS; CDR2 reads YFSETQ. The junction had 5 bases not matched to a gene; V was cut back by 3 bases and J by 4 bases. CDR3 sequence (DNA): TGCGCCAGCAGCTGGGGGACAGGATCCTATGGCTACACCTTC. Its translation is CASSWGTGSYGYTF.

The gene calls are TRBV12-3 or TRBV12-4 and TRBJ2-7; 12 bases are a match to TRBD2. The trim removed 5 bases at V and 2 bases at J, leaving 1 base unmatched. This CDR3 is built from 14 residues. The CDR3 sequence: CASSPSGRAYEQYF. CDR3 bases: TGTGCCAGCAGTCCTAGCGGGAGGGCCTACGAGCAGTACTTC.

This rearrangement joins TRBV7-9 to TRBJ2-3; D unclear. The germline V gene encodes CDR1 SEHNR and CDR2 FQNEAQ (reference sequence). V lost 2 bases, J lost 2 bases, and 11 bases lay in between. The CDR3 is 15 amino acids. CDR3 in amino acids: CASSLLRIYTDTQYF. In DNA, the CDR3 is TGTGCCAGCAGCTTACTGCGGATATACACAGATACGCAGTATTTT.

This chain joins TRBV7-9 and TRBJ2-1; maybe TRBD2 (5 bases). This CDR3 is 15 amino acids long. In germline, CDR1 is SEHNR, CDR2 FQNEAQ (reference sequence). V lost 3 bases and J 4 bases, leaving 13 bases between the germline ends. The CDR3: CASSFREGEYNEQFF. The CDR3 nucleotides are TGTGCCAGCAGCTTTAGAGAGGGAGAATACAATGAGCAGTTCTTC.

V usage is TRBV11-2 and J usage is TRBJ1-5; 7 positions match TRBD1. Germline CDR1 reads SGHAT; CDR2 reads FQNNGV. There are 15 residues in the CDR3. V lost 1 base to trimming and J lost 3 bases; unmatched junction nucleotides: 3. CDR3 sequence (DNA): TGTGCCAGCAGCTTAGGGACAGGAGACAATCAGCCCCAGCATTTT. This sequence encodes CASSLGTGDNQPQHF.

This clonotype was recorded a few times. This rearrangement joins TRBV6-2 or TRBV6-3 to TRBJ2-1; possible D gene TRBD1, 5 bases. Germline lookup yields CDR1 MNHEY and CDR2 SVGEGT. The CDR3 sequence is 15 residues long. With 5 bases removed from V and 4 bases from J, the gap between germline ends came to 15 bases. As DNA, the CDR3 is TGTGCCAGCAGTGGCCTTGACAGATCATACAATGAGCAGTTCTTC. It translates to CASSGLDRSYNEQFF.

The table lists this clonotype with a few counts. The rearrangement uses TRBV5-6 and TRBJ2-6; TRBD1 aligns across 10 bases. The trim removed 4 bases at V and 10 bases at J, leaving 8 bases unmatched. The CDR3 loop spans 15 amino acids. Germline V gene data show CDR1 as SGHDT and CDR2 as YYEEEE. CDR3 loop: CASSPPGQGVNVLTF. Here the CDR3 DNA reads TGTGCCAGCAGCCCACCAGGACAGGGGGTAAACGTCCTGACTTTC.

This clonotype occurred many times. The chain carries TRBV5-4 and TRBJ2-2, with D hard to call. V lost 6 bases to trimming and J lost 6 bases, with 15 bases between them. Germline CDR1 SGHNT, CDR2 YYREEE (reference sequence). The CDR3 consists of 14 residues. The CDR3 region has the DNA TGTGCCAGCACCAACCCGACTGGAGCCGGGGAGCTGTTTTTT. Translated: CASTNPTGAGELFF.

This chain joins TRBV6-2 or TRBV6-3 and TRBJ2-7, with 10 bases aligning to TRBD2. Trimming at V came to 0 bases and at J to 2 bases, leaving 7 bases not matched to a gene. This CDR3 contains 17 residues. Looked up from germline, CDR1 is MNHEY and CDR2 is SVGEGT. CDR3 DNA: TGTGCCAGCAGTTACTCGATTACTAGCGGGAAGACCTACGAGCAGTACTTC. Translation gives CASSYSITSGKTYEQYF.

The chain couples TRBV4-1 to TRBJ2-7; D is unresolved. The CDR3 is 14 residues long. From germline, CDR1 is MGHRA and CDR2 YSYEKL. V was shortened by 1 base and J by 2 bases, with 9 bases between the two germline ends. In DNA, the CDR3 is TGCGCCAGCAGCCAAGTGTTTCTCCCCTACGAGCAGTACTTC. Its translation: CASSQVFLPYEQYF.

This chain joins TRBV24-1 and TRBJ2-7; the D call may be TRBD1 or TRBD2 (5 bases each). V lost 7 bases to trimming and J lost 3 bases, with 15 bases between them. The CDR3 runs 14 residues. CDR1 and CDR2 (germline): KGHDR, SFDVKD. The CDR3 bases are TGTGCCACCAGCCGGGACCGACCTTTCTACGAGCAGTACTTC. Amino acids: CATSRDRPFYEQYF.

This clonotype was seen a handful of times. This CDR3 reads CSVPGQGFGEAFF. The CDR3 nucleotides read TGCAGCGTTCCTGGACAGGGGTTCGGTGAAGCTTTCTTT. The rearrangement uses TRBV29-1 and TRBJ1-1, with TRBD1 identical over 9 bases. V lost 5 bases and J lost 7; bases outside the gene matches: 8. This CDR3 has 13 amino acids. The germline CDR1 and CDR2 sequences are SQVTM and ANQGSEA. Combining the CDR3 with reference TRBV29-1 and TRBJ1-1 gives the whole variable domain SAVISQKPSRDICQRGTSLTIQCQVDSQVTMMFWYRQQPGQSLTLIATANQGSEATYESGFVIDKFPISRPNLTFSTLTVSNMSPEDSSIYLCSVPGQGFGEAFFGQGTRLTVV.

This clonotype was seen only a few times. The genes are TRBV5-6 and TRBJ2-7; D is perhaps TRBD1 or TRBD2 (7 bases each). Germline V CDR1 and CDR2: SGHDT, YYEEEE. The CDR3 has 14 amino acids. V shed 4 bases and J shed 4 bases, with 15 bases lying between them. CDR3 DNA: TGTGCCAGCAGCCTTGGGGAGGGGGCGTACGAGCAGTACTTC. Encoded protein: CASSLGEGAYEQYF.

The CDR3 DNA is TGTGCCAGCAGTTTATATGTAGGCGCTGAAGCTTTCTTT. It specifies CASSLYVGAEAFF. V is TRBV27 and J is TRBJ1-1; no definite D call. The V gene's germline CDR1 is MNHEY and CDR2 SMNVEV (reference sequence). V was clipped by 1 base and J by 6 bases, with 9 bases between them. CDR3 size: 13 residues.

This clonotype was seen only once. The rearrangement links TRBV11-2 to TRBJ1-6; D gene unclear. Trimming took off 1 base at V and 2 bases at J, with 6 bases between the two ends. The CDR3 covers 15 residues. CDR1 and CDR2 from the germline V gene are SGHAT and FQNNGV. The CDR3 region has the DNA TGTGCCAGCAGCTTAGTGTGGACCTATAATTCACCCCTCCACTTT. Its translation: CASSLVWTYNSPLHF.

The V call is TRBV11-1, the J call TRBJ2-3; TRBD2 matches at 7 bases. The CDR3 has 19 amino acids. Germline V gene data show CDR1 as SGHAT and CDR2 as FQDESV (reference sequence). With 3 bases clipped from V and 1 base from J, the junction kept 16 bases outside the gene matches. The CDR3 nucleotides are TGTGCCAGCAGCTTTGAGGTACTAACGGGAGGATTCCGCACAGATACGCAGTATTTT. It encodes CASSFEVLTGGFRTDTQYF. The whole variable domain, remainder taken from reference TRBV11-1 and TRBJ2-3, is EAEVAQSPRYKITEKSQAVAFWCDPISGHATLYWYRQILGQGPELLVQFQDESVVDDSQLPKDRFSAERLKGVDSTLKIQPAELGDSAMYLCASSFEVLTGGFRTDTQYFGPGTRLTVL.

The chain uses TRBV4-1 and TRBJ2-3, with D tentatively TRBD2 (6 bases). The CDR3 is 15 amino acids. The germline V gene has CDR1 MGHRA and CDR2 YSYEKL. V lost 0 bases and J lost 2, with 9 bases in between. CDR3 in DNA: TGCGCCAGCAGCCAAGATAGCGGCTACACAGATACGCAGTATTTT. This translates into CASSQDSGYTDTQYF.

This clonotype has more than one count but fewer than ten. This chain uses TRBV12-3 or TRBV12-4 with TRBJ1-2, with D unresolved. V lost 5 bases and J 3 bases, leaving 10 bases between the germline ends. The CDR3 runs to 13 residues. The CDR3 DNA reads TGTGCCAGCAGTGTTGGGGTTCACTATGGCTACACCTTC. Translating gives CASSVGVHYGYTF.

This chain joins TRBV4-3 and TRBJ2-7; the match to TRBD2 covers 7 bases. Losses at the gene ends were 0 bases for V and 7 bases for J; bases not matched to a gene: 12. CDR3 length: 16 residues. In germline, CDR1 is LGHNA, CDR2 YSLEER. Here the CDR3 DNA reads TGCGCCAGCAGCCAAGATTTGGGGCGGGAGAGGGGTGAGCAGTACTTC. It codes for CASSQDLGRERGEQYF.

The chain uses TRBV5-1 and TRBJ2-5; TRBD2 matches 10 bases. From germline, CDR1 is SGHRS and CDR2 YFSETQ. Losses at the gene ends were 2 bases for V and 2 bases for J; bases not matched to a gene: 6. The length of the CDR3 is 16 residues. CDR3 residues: CASSFPLAGAQETQYF. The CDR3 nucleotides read TGCGCCAGCAGCTTTCCCCTAGCGGGGGCTCAAGAGACCCAGTACTTC.

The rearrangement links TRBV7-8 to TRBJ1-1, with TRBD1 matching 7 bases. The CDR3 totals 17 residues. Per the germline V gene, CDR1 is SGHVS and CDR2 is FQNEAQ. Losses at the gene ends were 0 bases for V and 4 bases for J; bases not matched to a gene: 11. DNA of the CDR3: TGTGCCAGCAGCTTAGCCGGCACAGGGGTACTCCCCACTGAAGCTTTCTTT. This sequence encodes CASSLAGTGVLPTEAFF.

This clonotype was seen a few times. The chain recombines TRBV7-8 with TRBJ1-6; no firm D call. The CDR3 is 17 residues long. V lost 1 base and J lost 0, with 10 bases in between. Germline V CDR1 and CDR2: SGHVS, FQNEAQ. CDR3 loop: CASSLVWWGSYNSPLHF. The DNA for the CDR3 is TGTGCCAGCAGCTTAGTTTGGTGGGGCTCCTATAATTCACCCCTCCACTTT.

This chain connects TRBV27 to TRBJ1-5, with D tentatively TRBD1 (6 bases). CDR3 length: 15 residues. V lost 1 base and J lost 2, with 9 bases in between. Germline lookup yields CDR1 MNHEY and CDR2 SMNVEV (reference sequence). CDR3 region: CASSLFRGGNQPQHF. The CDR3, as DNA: TGTGCCAGCAGTTTATTCAGGGGCGGCAATCAGCCCCAGCATTTT.

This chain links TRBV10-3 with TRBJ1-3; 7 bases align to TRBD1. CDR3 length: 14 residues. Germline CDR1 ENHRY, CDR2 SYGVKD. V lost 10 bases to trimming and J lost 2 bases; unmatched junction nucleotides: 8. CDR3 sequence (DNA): TGTGCCACCCACGACAGGGAGACTGGAAACACCATATATTTT. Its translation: CATHDRETGNTIYF.

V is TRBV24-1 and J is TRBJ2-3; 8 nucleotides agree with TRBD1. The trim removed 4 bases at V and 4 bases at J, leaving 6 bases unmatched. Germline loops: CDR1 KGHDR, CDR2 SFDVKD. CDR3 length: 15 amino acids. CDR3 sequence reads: CATSDPRTGSDTQYF. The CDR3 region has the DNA TGTGCCACCAGTGACCCCCGGACAGGGTCAGATACGCAGTATTTT.